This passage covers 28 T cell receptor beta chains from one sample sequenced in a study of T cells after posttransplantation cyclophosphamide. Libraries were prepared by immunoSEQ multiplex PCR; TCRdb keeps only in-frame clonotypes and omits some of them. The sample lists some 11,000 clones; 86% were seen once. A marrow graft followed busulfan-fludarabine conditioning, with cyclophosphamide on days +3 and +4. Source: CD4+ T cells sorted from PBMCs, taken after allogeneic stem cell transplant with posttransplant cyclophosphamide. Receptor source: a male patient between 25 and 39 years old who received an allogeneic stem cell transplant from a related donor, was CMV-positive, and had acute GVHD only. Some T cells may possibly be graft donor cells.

The CDR3 DNA reads as TGTGCCAGCACCGGCTCGGTTGGGACTTCGGAGCAGTTCTTC. Protein product: CASTGSVGTSEQFF. V gene TRBV6-5 combines with J gene TRBJ2-1; D is possibly TRBD2 (6 bases). The CDR3 length is 14 residues. The V end lost 7 bases, the J end lost 10 bases, and 20 bases lay between the germline ends. CDR1 is MNHEY and CDR2 is SVGAGI in the germline V gene.

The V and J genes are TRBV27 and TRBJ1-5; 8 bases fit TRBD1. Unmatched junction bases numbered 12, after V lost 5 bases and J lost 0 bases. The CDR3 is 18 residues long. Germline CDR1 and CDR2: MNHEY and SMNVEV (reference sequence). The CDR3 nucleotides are TGTGCCAGCAGTCCGCGACAGGGGTGGGGATATAGCAATCAGCCCCAGCATTTT. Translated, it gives CASSPRQGWGYSNQPQHF.

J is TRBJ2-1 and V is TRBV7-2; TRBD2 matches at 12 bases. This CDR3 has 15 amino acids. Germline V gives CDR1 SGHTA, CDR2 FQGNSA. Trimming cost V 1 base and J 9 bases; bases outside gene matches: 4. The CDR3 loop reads CASSLVLAGGREQFF. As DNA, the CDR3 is TGTGCCAGCAGCTTAGTTCTAGCGGGGGGGCGTGAGCAGTTCTTC.

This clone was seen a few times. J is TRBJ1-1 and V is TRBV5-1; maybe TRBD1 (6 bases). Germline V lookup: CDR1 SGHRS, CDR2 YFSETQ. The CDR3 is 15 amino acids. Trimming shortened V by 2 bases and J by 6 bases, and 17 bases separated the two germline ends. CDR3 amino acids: CASSFSLQGYAEAFF. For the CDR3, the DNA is TGCGCCAGCAGCTTTTCACTACAGGGTTACGCTGAAGCTTTCTTT.

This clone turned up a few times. The CDR3 region has the DNA TGTGCCAGCAGCTTAATAGTGCAAGGGGTTTCTGGCTACACCTTC. Translation: CASSLIVQGVSGYTF. The chain carries TRBV7-8 and TRBJ1-2; D is perhaps TRBD1 (5 bases). From germline, CDR1 is SGHVS and CDR2 FQNEAQ. This CDR3 spans 15 amino acids. Trimming left V 2 bases short and J 7 bases short, with 17 bases between.

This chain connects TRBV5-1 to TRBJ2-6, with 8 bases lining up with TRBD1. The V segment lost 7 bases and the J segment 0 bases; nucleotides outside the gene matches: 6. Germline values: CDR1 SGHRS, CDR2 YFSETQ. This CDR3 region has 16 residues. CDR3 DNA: TGCGCCAGCTCGGACAGGGCAAGCTCTGGGGCCAACGTCCTGACTTTC. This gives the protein CASSDRASSGANVLTF. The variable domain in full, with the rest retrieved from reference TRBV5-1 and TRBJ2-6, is KAGVTQTPRYLIKTRGQQVTLSCSPISGHRSVSWYQQTPGQGLQFLFEYFSETQRNKGNFPGRFSGRQFSNSRSEMNVSTLELGDSALYLCASSDRASSGANVLTFGAGSRLTVL.

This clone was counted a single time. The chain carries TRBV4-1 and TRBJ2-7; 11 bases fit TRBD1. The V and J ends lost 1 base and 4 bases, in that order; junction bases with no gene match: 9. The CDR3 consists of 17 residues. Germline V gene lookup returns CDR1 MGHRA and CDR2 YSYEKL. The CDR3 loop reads CASSQGSGDRGLYEQYF. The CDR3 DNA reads TGCGCCAGCAGCCAAGGTTCCGGGGACAGGGGGTTGTACGAGCAGTACTTC.

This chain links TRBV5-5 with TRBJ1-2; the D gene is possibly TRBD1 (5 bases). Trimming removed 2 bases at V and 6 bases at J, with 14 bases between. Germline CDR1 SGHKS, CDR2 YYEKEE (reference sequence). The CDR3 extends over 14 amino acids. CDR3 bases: TGTGCCAGCAGCTTTTGGGGGGGTGGAAATGGCTACACCTTC. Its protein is CASSFWGGGNGYTF.

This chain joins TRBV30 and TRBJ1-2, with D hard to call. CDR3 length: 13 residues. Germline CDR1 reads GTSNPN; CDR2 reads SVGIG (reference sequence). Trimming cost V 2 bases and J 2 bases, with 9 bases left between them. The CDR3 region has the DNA TGTGCCTGGAGTCGCGGGCGGAACTATGGCTACACCTTC. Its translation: CAWSRGRNYGYTF.

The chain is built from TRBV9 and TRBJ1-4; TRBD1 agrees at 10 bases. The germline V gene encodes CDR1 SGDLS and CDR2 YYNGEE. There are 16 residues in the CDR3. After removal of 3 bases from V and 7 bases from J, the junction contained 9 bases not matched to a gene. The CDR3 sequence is CASSAGTGATSEKLFF. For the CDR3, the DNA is TGTGCCAGCAGCGCCGGGACAGGGGCTACGAGTGAAAAACTGTTTTTT.

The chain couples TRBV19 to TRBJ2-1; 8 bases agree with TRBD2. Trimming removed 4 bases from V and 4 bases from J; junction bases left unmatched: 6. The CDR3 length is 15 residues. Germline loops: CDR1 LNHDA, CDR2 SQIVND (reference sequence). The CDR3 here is CASSTSAGEYNEQFF. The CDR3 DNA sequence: TGTGCCAGTAGTACGTCAGCGGGGGAATACAATGAGCAGTTCTTC.

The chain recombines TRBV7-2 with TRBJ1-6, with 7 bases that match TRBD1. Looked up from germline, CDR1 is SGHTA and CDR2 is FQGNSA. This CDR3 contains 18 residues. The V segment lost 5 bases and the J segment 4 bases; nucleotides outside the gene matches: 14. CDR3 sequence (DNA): TGTGCCAGCAGCCAACCTTATGTCAGGGGGGATTATAATTCACCCCTCCACTTT. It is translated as CASSQPYVRGDYNSPLHF.

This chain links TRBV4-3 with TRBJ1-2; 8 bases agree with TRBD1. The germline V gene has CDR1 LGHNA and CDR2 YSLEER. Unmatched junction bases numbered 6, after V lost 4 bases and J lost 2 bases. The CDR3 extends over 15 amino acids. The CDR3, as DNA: TGCGCCAGCAGCCGGACAGGGACCCAGAACTATGGCTACACCTTC. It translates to CASSRTGTQNYGYTF.

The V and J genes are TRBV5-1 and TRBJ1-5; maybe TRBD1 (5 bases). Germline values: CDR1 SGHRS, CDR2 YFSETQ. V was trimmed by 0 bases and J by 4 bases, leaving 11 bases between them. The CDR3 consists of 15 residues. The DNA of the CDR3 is TGCGCCAGCAGCTTGGCAGGGAATGGAAATCAGCCCCAGCATTTT. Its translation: CASSLAGNGNQPQHF. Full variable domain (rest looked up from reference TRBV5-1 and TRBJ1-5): KAGVTQTPRYLIKTRGQQVTLSCSPISGHRSVSWYQQTPGQGLQFLFEYFSETQRNKGNFPGRFSGRQFSNSRSEMNVSTLELGDSALYLCASSLAGNGNQPQHFGDGTRLSIL.

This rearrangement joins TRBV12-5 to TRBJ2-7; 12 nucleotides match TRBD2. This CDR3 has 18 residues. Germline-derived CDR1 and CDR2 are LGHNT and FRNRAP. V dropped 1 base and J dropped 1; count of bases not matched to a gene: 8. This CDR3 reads CASGLASKTSGGSYEQYF. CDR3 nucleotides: TGTGCTAGTGGTTTGGCCTCAAAGACTAGCGGGGGATCCTACGAGCAGTACTTC.

CDR3 sequence: CASSGSLQLAKNIQYF. CDR3 coding DNA: TGTGCCAGCAGTGGGTCGTTACAGCTAGCCAAAAACATTCAGTACTTC. J is TRBJ2-4 and V is TRBV2; unclear D gene. Trimming stripped 4 bases from V and 0 bases from J, with 13 bases between. Germline V gene sequence: CDR1 SNHLY, CDR2 FYNNEI. This CDR3 comprises 16 residues.

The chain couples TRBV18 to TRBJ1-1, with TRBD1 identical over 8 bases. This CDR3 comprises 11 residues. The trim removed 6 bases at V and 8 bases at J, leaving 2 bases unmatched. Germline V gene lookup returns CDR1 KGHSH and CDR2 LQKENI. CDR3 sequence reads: CASSRDREAFF. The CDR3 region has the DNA TGTGCCAGCTCTCGGGACAGGGAAGCTTTCTTT.

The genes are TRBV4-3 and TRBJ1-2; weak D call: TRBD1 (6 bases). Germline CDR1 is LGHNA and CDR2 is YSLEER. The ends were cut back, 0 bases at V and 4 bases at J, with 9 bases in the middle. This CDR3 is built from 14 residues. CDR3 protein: CASSQERGTYGYTF. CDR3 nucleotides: TGCGCCAGCAGCCAAGAGAGGGGGACCTATGGCTACACCTTC.

CDR3 protein: CASSRQGIGYGYTF. For the CDR3, the DNA is TGTGCCAGCAGCCGGCAGGGGATTGGGTATGGCTACACCTTC. The J gene is TRBJ1-2, the V gene TRBV6-5, with D tentatively TRBD1 (6 bases). From germline, CDR1 is MNHEY and CDR2 SVGAGI. V was cut by 6 bases and J by 5 bases, with 16 bases left in between. The CDR3 runs to 14 residues.

CDR3 residues: CASSQAPGEAYGYTF. The CDR3 DNA sequence: TGCGCCAGCAGCCAAGCCCCAGGGGAAGCGTATGGCTACACCTTC. This chain joins TRBV4-3 and TRBJ1-2, with a possible D match to TRBD1 (6 bases). The V gene lost 1 base and the J gene lost 5 bases, with 14 bases spanning the gap. The CDR3 consists of 15 residues. Germline V gene sequence: CDR1 LGHNA, CDR2 YSLEER.

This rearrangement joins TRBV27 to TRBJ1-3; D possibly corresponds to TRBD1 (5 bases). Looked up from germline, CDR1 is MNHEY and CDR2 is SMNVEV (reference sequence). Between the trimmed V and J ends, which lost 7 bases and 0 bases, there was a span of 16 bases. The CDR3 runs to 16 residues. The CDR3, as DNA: TGTGCCAGCAAATCCGGGACTGGCTACTCTGGAAACACCATATATTTT. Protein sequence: CASKSGTGYSGNTIYF.

The CDR3 bases are TGTGCCAGCAGTTACGGGTCTGGGGGCGCTTCCACTGAAGCTTTCTTT. It yields the protein CASSYGSGGASTEAFF. The rearrangement links TRBV6-5 to TRBJ1-1; TRBD1 is a possible D gene (6 bases). The CDR3 has 16 amino acids. V lost 2 bases, J lost 4 bases, and 17 bases lay in between. Germline V gives CDR1 MNHEY, CDR2 SVGAGI.

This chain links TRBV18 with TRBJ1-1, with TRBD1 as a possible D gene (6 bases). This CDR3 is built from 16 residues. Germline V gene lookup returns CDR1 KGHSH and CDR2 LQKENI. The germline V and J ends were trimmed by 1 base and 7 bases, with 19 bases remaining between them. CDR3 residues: CASSPQYNRVRYEAFF. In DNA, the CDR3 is TGTGCCAGCTCACCACAGTATAACAGGGTGAGATATGAAGCTTTCTTT.

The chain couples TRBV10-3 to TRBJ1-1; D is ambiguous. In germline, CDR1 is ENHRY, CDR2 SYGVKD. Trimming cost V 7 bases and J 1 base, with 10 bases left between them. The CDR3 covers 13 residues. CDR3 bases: TGTGCCATCACTCCGGGAGCGAACACTGAAGCTTTCTTT. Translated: CAITPGANTEAFF.

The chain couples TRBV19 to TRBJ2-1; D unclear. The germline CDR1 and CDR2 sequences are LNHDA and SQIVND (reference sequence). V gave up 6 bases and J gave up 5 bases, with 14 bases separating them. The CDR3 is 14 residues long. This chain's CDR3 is CASRSPLRDNEQFF. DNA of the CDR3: TGTGCCAGTAGATCGCCCCTACGGGACAATGAGCAGTTCTTC.

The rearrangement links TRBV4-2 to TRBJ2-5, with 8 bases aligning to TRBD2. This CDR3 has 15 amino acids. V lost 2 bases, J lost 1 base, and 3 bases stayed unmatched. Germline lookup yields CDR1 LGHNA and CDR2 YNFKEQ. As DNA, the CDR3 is TGTGCCAGCAGCCAACGCGGGGGGCCCCAAGAGACCCAGTACTTC. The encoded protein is CASSQRGGPQETQYF.

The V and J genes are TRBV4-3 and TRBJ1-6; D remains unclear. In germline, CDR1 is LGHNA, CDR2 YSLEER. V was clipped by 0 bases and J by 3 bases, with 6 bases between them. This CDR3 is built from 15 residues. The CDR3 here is CASSQDKHYNSPLHF. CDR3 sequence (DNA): TGCGCCAGCAGCCAAGATAAACACTATAATTCACCCCTCCACTTT.

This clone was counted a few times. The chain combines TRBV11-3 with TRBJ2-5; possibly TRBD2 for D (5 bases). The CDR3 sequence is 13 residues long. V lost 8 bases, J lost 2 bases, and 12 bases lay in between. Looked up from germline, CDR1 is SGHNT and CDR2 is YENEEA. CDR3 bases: TGTGCCAGCCAGAGGGCAGCTCAAGAGACCCAGTACTTC. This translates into CASQRAAQETQYF.